This is a list of T cell receptor beta chains from one sample in a study of naive CD8 T cells in extremely preterm neonates. TCRdb keeps only in-frame clones here, not all; method: immunoSEQ multiplex PCR. The table lists tens of thousands of clones, about 87% of them singletons. Material: naive CD8+ T cells from cord blood. The receptor source for this set is a boy who was born preterm. Both conserved end residues are part of each CDR3. Each record gives: V gene, J gene, clone size, CDR3 length, D gene, CDR3 DNA, CDR3 protein. D genes are given only for firm matches. Not all rows give a size; the values are once, few, many and, for expanded clones, a class.

TRBV11-1	TRBJ2-7	NA	14	TRBD1	TGTGCCAGCAGCTTAGACAGGGGGCCCTACGAGCAGTACTTC	CASSLDRGPYEQYF
TRBV10-3	TRBJ2-7	NA	14	TRBD2	TGTGCCATCAGTGAGTTAGCGGGGGGGTACGAGCAGTACTTC	CAISELAGGYEQYF
TRBV9	TRBJ2-1	NA	13	TRBD2	TGTGCCAGCAGCGCCGGGACTAGCAATGAGCAGTTCTTC	CASSAGTSNEQFF
TRBV19	TRBJ2-7	NA	12	NA	TGTGCCAGTAGCCTGGACAACTACGAGCAGTACTTC	CASSLDNYEQYF
TRBV7-9	TRBJ2-7	NA	13	NA	TGTGCCAGCAGCTTGACTAGCTCCTACGAGCAGTACTTC	CASSLTSSYEQYF
TRBV7-3	TRBJ2-3	NA	16	TRBD2	TGTGCCAGCAGCTTAACTAGCGGGGGGGCCACAGATACGCAGTATTTT	CASSLTSGGATDTQYF
TRBV10-3	TRBJ2-1	once	15	TRBD2	TGTGCCATCAGTGAGCGGGGGGGCTCCTACAATGAGCAGTTCTTC	CAISERGGSYNEQFF
TRBV2	TRBJ2-1	NA	15	TRBD2	TGTGCCAGCAGTGAAACTAGCGGGGTCTTCAATGAGCAGTTCTTC	CASSETSGVFNEQFF
TRBV30	TRBJ2-3	NA	11	TRBD2	TGTGCCTGGGGACTAGCAGATACGCAGTATTTT	CAWGLADTQYF
TRBV27	TRBJ1-1	NA	11	NA	TGTGCCAGCAGGGACGGTACTGAAGCTTTCTTT	CASRDGTEAFF
TRBV6-5	TRBJ1-2	once	15	TRBD1	TGTGCCAGCAGCCTACCGACAGGGGGCGCCTATGGCTACACCTTC	CASSLPTGGAYGYTF
TRBV2	TRBJ2-3	once	13	NA	TGTGCCAGCAGCCCCCTCATCGTAGATACGCAGTATTTT	CASSPLIVDTQYF
TRBV4-1	TRBJ2-1	NA	15	TRBD2	TGCGCCAGCGGCCGACTAGCGGGGGAGGTACGGGAGCAGTTCTTC	CASGRLAGEVREQFF
TRBV2	TRBJ2-7	few	10	NA	TGTGCCAGCAGTGGATACGAGCAGTACTTC	CASSGYEQYF
TRBV6-4	TRBJ1-2	NA	12	TRBD1	TGTGCCAGCAGTGAGGGACAGGGTGGCTACACCTTC	CASSEGQGGYTF
TRBV27	TRBJ1-5	NA	14	NA	TGTGCCAGCAGTTTACAGGGAGGCAATCAGCCCCAGCATTTT	CASSLQGGNQPQHF
TRBV19	TRBJ1-2	NA	13	NA	TGTGCCAGTAGTCCACGGACAGACTATGGCTACACCTTC	CASSPRTDYGYTF
TRBV4-1	TRBJ2-2	NA	14	TRBD2	TGCGCCAGCAGCCTAGCGGGGGCCACCGGGGAGCTGTTTTTT	CASSLAGATGELFF
TRBV6-5	TRBJ2-7	NA	14	NA	TGTGCCAGCAGTTACTCCCCGGACACCTACGAGCAGTACTTC	CASSYSPDTYEQYF
TRBV29-1	TRBJ1-2	once	12	NA	TGCAGCGTTGAAGATAACAGCTATGGCTACACCTTC	CSVEDNSYGYTF
TRBV30	TRBJ1-3	once	13	TRBD1	TGTGCCTGGAGTGGACAGGGGCGAAACACCATATATTTT	CAWSGQGRNTIYF
TRBV6-5	TRBJ1-2	NA	13	NA	TGTGCCAGCAGTTACGGGGGGGGCTATGGCTACACCTTC	CASSYGGGYGYTF
TRBV10-2	TRBJ2-7	few	11	NA	TGCGCCAGCAGGGACACCTACGAGCAGTACTTC	CASRDTYEQYF
TRBV21-1	TRBJ1-1	NA	12	NA	TGTGCCAGCAGCAAAGGGGGCACTGAAGCTTTCTTT	CASSKGGTEAFF
TRBV21-1	TRBJ1-2	NA	10	NA	TGTGCCAGCAGCAGGGGTGGCTACACCTTC	CASSRGGYTF
TRBV5-8	TRBJ2-1	NA	14	TRBD1	TGTGCCAGCAGTTTCGGGACAGGGGTCAATGAGCAGTTCTTC	CASSFGTGVNEQFF
TRBV23-1	TRBJ2-1	NA	16	TRBD1	TGCGCCAGCAGTCAATCGGGCGGGACAGGGAACAATGAGCAGTTCTTC	CASSQSGGTGNNEQFF
TRBV27	TRBJ2-1	NA	13	NA	TGTGCCAGCAGTTTAGGGACATACAATGAGCAGTTCTTC	CASSLGTYNEQFF
TRBV5-4	TRBJ2-3	NA	15	TRBD2	TGTGCCAGCAGCTTGGGACTAGCCTTCACAGATACGCAGTATTTT	CASSLGLAFTDTQYF
TRBV23-1	TRBJ2-1	NA	13	TRBD1	TGCGCCAGCAGTGGGACAGGGAACAATGAGCAGTTCTTC	CASSGTGNNEQFF
TRBV10-3	TRBJ1-2	NA	13	NA	TGTGCCATCAGTGAAGAGGGGGGCTATGGCTACACCTTC	CAISEEGGYGYTF